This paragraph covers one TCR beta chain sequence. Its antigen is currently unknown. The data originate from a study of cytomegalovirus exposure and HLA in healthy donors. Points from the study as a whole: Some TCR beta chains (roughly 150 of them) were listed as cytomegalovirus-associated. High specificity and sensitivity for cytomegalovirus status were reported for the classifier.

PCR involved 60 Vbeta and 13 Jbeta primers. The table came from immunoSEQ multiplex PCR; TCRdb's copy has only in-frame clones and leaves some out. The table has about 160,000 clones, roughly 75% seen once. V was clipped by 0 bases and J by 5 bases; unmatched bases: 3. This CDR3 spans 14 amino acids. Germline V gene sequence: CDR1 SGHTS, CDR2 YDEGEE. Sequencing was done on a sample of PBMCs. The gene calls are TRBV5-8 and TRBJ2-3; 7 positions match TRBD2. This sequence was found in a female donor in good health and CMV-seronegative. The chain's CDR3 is CASSLVVAGDTQYF. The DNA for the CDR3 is TGTGCCAGCAGCTTGGTAGTAGCGGGAGATACGCAGTATTTT.